This T cell receptor (beta chain) derives from a study of T cells in women clearing cervical HPV infection. Study-wide context: No precancer developed; the control's incident HPV16 infection cleared within 12 months.

Prevalent HPV16 infections were excluded; only incident single HPV16 infections included. HPV was found by MY09/MY11 PCR and dot-blot genotyping. Produced via immunoSEQ multiplex PCR; TCRdb's table is partial and in-frame only. The sample table sets out some 39,000 clones. The sequenced sample was blood buffy coat. The sequence was collected from a woman aged 18-69 years with a cervical HPV16 infection that either progressed to CIN3+ or cleared (not recorded which).

This CDR3 reads CSAAPHSGNSPLHF. CDR3 DNA, as far as it was read: TGCAGTGCTGCCCCCCACAGTGGTAATTCACCC. This rearrangement joins TRBV20-1 to TRBJ1-6, with unresolved D. The read comes to an end 3 residues before the CDR3 does, leaving the germline J gene to fill in the end. Per the germline V gene, CDR1 is DFQATT and CDR2 is SNEGSKA (reference sequence). The V end lost 5 bases, the J end lost 6 bases, and 14 bases lay between the germline ends. The CDR3 sequence is 14 residues long.